This T cell receptor (beta chain) emerged from a study of PD-L1 blockade in urothelial cancer. Study-level background: Men with urothelial cancer arising in the bladder made up about 85% of the roughly 29 patients. Samples came from 3 weeks, at the second dose, and 6 weeks into treatment.

Patients were diagnosed with urothelial carcinoma, either locally advanced or metastatic. This clone has only one observation. The target antigen is unknown. Repertoires were generated with immunoSEQ multiplex PCR, while TCRdb's copy carries only in-frame clones and drops some. The table shows roughly 16,000 clones, with about nine tenths occurring only once. Study-wide points: In blood at 3 weeks, tumor-associated clones expanded more among patients with durable benefit.

The CDR3 sequence is 16 residues long. V dropped 8 bases and J dropped 0; count of bases not matched to a gene: 7. Looked up from germline, CDR1 is SNHLY and CDR2 is FYNNEI. This sequence joins TRBV2 and TRBJ2-6, with 7 nucleotides matching TRBD1. The specimen was PBMCs, collected around atezolizumab (anti-PD-L1) treatment. This sequence was found in a man in his fifties or sixties with urothelial cancer. The DNA of the CDR3 is TGTGCCAGCGGCGACAGGGAAAGCTCTGGGGCCAACGTCCTGACTTTC. Residues: CASGDRESSGANVLTF.